This T cell receptor beta chain derives from a study of T cells in Graves' hyperthyroidism and ophthalmopathy. Study-level results: The blood repertoire included most of the expanded thyroid clonotypes above 0.001.

Amplified regions were TCR beta CDR3 sequences from RNA transcripts. First-round RT-PCR with HTBI primers amplified the TCR CDR3 region. Each CDR3 protein is one row after TCRdb ran MiXCR on the multiplex PCR reads. This sample has roughly 280,000 distinct CDR3 sequences, with about 15% found just once. Concerning this clonotype itself: Its antigen is unknown.

A Clinical Activity Score of at least 3, a NOSPECS grade of at least 4 and a duration under 3 months were recorded in the ophthalmopathy patients. Uncontrolled infection, other autoimmune disease, pregnancy or lactation excluded patients. Material: blood. The TCR comes from a woman aged 55-75 years with Graves' ophthalmopathy.

In DNA, the CDR3 is TGCAGTGCAAAGACTAGCCTAAGCACAGATACGCAGTATTTT. It encodes CSAKTSLSTDTQYF. The rearrangement links TRBV20-1 to TRBJ2-3; 7 bases line up with TRBD2. V trimming: 6 bases; J trimming: 0 bases; junction bases outside the gene matches: 6. CDR3 length: 14 residues. Germline lookup yields CDR1 DFQATT and CDR2 SNEGSKA (reference sequence).